The clone carrying this TCR beta chain was observed a few times. This entry belongs to a study of early T cells in non-severe SARS-CoV-2 infection. Individual cDNA molecules received unique molecular identifiers during library preparation. Using its own MiXCR run on the 5' RACE reads, TCRdb lists one record per CDR3 protein. The table includes tens of thousands of distinct CDR3 sequences, 5.5% to 7.5% detected once. Sequenced input: whole blood. The TCR originated in an adult who was a healthcare worker with PCR-confirmed SARS-CoV-2 infection or an uninfected control (not recorded which).

CDR3 nucleotide sequence: TGTGCCAGCAGCCCAACAGGGGGAAACACTGAAGCTTTCTTT. This sequence encodes CASSPTGGNTEAFF. The genes are TRBV13 and TRBJ1-1; TRBD1 agrees at 8 bases. This CDR3 comprises 14 residues. Germline CDR1 and CDR2: PRHDT and FYEKMQ (reference sequence). The junction had 4 bases not matched to a gene; V was cut back by 5 bases and J by 2 bases.